Listed below are T cell receptor beta chains from one sample, sequenced in a study of neurological immune-mediated disorders. TCRdb independently ran MiXCR on the 5' RACE reads; one entry per CDR3 protein. Here the sample spans tens of thousands of distinct CDR3 sequences, about 10% being singletons. The sequenced material came from PBMCs. Receptors originate from a man aged 25-45 years in good health. The CDR3 runs from the conserved cysteine through the conserved F or W. Each record gives: clone size, V gene, J gene, D gene, CDR3 DNA, CDR3 protein. D genes are given only for firm matches. Expanded clones are given a class, and other clones once, few, many or no size at all.

many,TRBV2,TRBJ2-1,TRBD2,TGTGCCAGCAGCACACGACTAGCTGGGCCTGCCTCCTACAATGAGCAGTTCTTC,CASSTRLAGPASYNEQFF
many,TRBV7-9,TRBJ1-1,.,TGTGCCAGCAGTAAGGGGGGCAGGGTCACTGAAGCTTTCTTT,CASSKGGRVTEAFF
many,TRBV7-2,TRBJ2-7,TRBD1,TGTGCCAGCAGCCGGACAGGGTCTTTCTACGAGCAGTACTTC,CASSRTGSFYEQYF
many,TRBV9,TRBJ2-2,.,TGTGCCAGCAGCCGCAAAGGGACAACCGGGGAGCTGTTTTTT,CASSRKGTTGELFF
many,TRBV28,TRBJ2-2,TRBD1,TGTGCCAGCAGTCTCAGGGGGCTCAGCGGGGAGCTGTTTTTT,CASSLRGLSGELFF
many,TRBV20-1,TRBJ2-2,.,TGCAGTGCTCCTCGAGGGGACCTGGGCACCGGGGAGCTGTTTTTT,CSAPRGDLGTGELFF
many,TRBV20-1,TRBJ2-1,.,TGCAGTGCTAGAGAGGTCGCGAGCTCCTACAATGAGCAGTTCTTC,CSAREVASSYNEQFF
many,TRBV3-1,TRBJ1-1,.,TGTGCCAGCAGCCAACAATCAGGGTTTGAAGCTTTCTTT,CASSQQSGFEAFF
many,TRBV7-3,TRBJ2-3,TRBD2,TGTGCCAGCAGCCAGACTAGCGATCGGACAGATACGCAGTATTTT,CASSQTSDRTDTQYF
many,TRBV5-6,TRBJ2-3,TRBD1,TGTGCCAGCAGCTTGAAGGGGGACAGGGTCGGTACAGATACGCAGTATTTT,CASSLKGDRVGTDTQYF
many,TRBV18,TRBJ2-1,TRBD1,TGTGCCAGCTCACCACCTGGACAGGGGGGGAGTAATGAGCAGTTCTTC,CASSPPGQGGSNEQFF
many,TRBV5-1,TRBJ2-4,TRBD1,TGCGCCAGCAGCTCGACAGGGCTGCGGGAAAACATTCAGTACTTC,CASSSTGLRENIQYF
many,TRBV7-9,TRBJ2-5,.,TGTGCCAGCGCTCTACTCGGGGCGGAGACCCAGTACTTC,CASALLGAETQYF
many,TRBV20-1,TRBJ2-5,.,TGCAGTGCTAGAGCGGGGCGGGATAGTGAGACCCAGTACTTC,CSARAGRDSETQYF
few,TRBV7-8,TRBJ2-1,TRBD2,TGTGCCAGCAGCCCGTTGGCAGTTCTAGCGGGAGGACCCTACAATGAGCAGTTCTTC,CASSPLAVLAGGPYNEQFF
many,TRBV3-1,TRBJ2-4,.,TGTGCCAGCAGCCAAGATGGAAGTCCGTTAGCCAAAAACATTCAGTACTTC,CASSQDGSPLAKNIQYF
many,TRBV20-1,TRBJ2-7,.,TGCAGTGCTAACCGGGACATGCCCGCCTACGAGCAGTACTTC,CSANRDMPAYEQYF
.,TRBV7-3,TRBJ2-2,.,TGTGCCAGCAGCTTAGGCGGCTACCCCACCGGGGAGCTGTTTTTT,CASSLGGYPTGELFF
many,TRBV11-2,TRBJ2-1,TRBD1,TGTGCCAGCAGCTTAGCCACCGGGACAGGGGGCGAGGGTGAGCAGTTCTTC,CASSLATGTGGEGEQFF
many,TRBV4-1,TRBJ2-2,.,TGCGCCAGCAGCCAAGATCGGCTGACCGGGGAGCTGTTTTTT,CASSQDRLTGELFF
many,TRBV5-1,TRBJ2-7,.,TGCGCCAGCAGCTTGGAAGGACTGGCCTACGAGCAGTACTTC,CASSLEGLAYEQYF
many,TRBV7-2,TRBJ2-1,.,TGTGCCAGCAGCTCACGAATCCCCCCCTACAATGAGCAGTTCTTC,CASSSRIPPYNEQFF
.,TRBV5-1,TRBJ2-7,TRBD1,TGCTCCAGCAGCTTGGGGGCCAGGACAGGGCTCTACGAGCAGTACTTC,CSSSLGARTGLYEQYF
many,TRBV5-1,TRBJ2-1,TRBD2,TGCGCCAGCTTCCTGACTAGCGGGGGGCACAATGAGCAGTTCTTC,CASFLTSGGHNEQFF
many,TRBV6-5,TRBJ1-1,.,TGTGCCAGCAGTTACTCGAATTGGGGAACTGAAGCTTTCTTT,CASSYSNWGTEAFF
many,TRBV6-5,TRBJ2-1,TRBD2,TGTGCCAGCAAGGGGCTAGCGGGAGCGGGTGAGCAGTTCTTC,CASKGLAGAGEQFF
many,TRBV20-1,TRBJ1-2,.,TGCAGTGCCCCCGGGGGCGACGGGGGAAATGGCTACACCTTC,CSAPGGDGGNGYTF
.,TRBV18,TRBJ2-7,TRBD1,TGTGCCAGCTCACCACCTAGGGACAGGCCCTACGAGCAGTACTTC,CASSPPRDRPYEQYF
many,TRBV10-3,TRBJ2-3,.,TGTGCCATCGAATCTAGCAGCACAGATACGCAGTATTTT,CAIESSSTDTQYF
many,TRBV2,TRBJ2-1,.,TGTGCCAGCAGTGAAGCACCCGGGACTGCTTCCTACAATGAGCAGTTCTTC,CASSEAPGTASYNEQFF
many,TRBV7-2,TRBJ2-2,.,TGTGCCAGCAGCTTAGATTTTGGGTCGCACGGGGAGCTGTTTTTT,CASSLDFGSHGELFF
many,TRBV6-4,TRBJ2-6,.,TGTGCCAGCAGTGACTCGGGAGGCTCTGGGGCCAACGTCCTGACTTTC,CASSDSGGSGANVLTF
many,TRBV28,TRBJ2-7,TRBD1,TGTGCCAGCAGGGACAGGGGTTACGAGCAGTACTTC,CASRDRGYEQYF
many,TRBV20-1,TRBJ1-4,.,TGCAGTGCTAGGCCCGACAATGAAAAACTGTTTTTT,CSARPDNEKLFF
many,TRBV20-1,TRBJ1-1,.,TGCAGTGCTAGAGATACTAGAGTGAACACTGAAGCTTTCTTT,CSARDTRVNTEAFF
many,TRBV27,TRBJ2-2,TRBD2,TGTGCCAGCAGTCCCAATAGCGGGATGAACACCGGGGAGCTGTTTTTT,CASSPNSGMNTGELFF